Below, 8 T cell receptor beta chains from the same sample are listed, as sequenced in a study of shared clonotypes between healthy human individuals (dated by TCRdb to about 2020). Receptors were amplified or captured by the immunoSEQ multiplex PCR assay. TCRdb retrieved this table from immuneACCESS and kept in-frame rearrangements only. Not all clones are present; in checked studies, unresolved V genes account for under half, and no reason is known for the remainder. Within this sample are over a million clones, with approximately 97% of them counted one time only. 1.2% of the sample belongs to the ten largest clones. Sequenced sample: naive CD4+ T cells sorted from blood. The cell subset or site tag for this specimen amounts to: CD45RA+ positively selected. Receptor source: a man aged 25-45 years in good health.

This chain uses TRBV27 with TRBJ1-5; 10 bases map to TRBD1. V dropped 2 bases and J dropped 2; count of bases not matched to a gene: 9. The CDR3 is 18 amino acids. Germline-derived CDR1 and CDR2 are MNHEY and SMNVEV (reference sequence). The CDR3 protein is CASSLRLSGTGGNQPQHF. The CDR3 DNA is TGTGCCAGCAGTTTAAGACTCTCCGGGACAGGGGGCAATCAGCCCCAGCATTTT.

The V and J genes are TRBV19 and TRBJ2-1, with a possible D match to TRBD1 (5 bases). V lost 4 bases and J 1 base, leaving 17 bases between the germline ends. The germline CDR1 and CDR2 sequences are LNHDA and SQIVND (reference sequence). The CDR3 totals 17 residues. CDR3 in DNA: TGTGCCAGTAGTAGAAATAGGGGCGAAAGATCCTACAATGAGCAGTTCTTC. It is translated as CASSRNRGERSYNEQFF.

The rearrangement uses TRBV5-6 and TRBJ2-1; D not certain. The germline gives CDR1 SGHDT, CDR2 YYEEEE. V was trimmed by 0 bases and J by 13 bases, leaving 11 bases between them. The CDR3 runs to 12 residues. The CDR3 DNA reads as TGTGCCAGCAGCTTGGTCGGAGTGAATCAGTTCTTC. This codes for CASSLVGVNQFF.

The chain employs TRBV5-1 and TRBJ2-1; D may be TRBD1 (5 bases). CDR1 and CDR2 from the germline V gene are SGHRS and YFSETQ. The CDR3 runs to 14 residues. V lost 7 bases, J lost 8 bases, and 19 bases lay in between. The CDR3 nucleotides read TGCGCCAGCGGACAAACGACTCGCGGCTATGAGCAGTTCTTC. It is translated as CASGQTTRGYEQFF.

The V call is TRBV7-2, the J call TRBJ2-7; 10 bases map to TRBD2. From germline, CDR1 is SGHTA and CDR2 FQGNSA. The CDR3 runs to 14 residues. J was trimmed by 5 bases and V by 5 bases; bases with no gene match: 6. The CDR3 here is CASSQAGGPHEQYF. The CDR3, as DNA: TGTGCCAGCAGCCAAGCGGGAGGGCCGCACGAGCAGTACTTC.

V gene TRBV4-3 combines with J gene TRBJ1-2, with D unresolved. The CDR3 loop spans 14 amino acids. V lost 0 bases to trimming and J lost 6 bases, with 11 bases between them. Germline lookup yields CDR1 LGHNA and CDR2 YSLEER. The CDR3: CASSQDLGSDGYTF. CDR3 DNA sequence: TGCGCCAGCAGCCAAGATTTAGGTTCCGATGGCTACACCTTC.

The gene calls are TRBV7-3 and TRBJ2-2, with TRBD2 identical over 14 bases. The length of the CDR3 is 19 residues. The V gene's germline CDR1 is SGHTA and CDR2 FQGTGA. The junction had 14 bases not matched to a gene; V was cut back by 5 bases and J by 6 bases. The CDR3 nucleotides read TGTGCCAGCAGCAAAGTAGCGGGACTAGCGGGAGTTCTTTCCGGGGAGCTGTTTTTT. Encoded protein: CASSKVAGLAGVLSGELFF.

The chain combines TRBV7-2 with TRBJ1-1, with D perhaps matching TRBD1 (5 bases). From germline, CDR1 is SGHTA and CDR2 FQGNSA. This CDR3 spans 13 amino acids. The V end was cut by 4 bases, the J end by 7 bases, with 13 bases between. The DNA for the CDR3 is TGTGCCAGCAGCTCGCTGAGGAGGGGTGAAGCTTTCTTT. This gives the protein CASSSLRRGEAFF.